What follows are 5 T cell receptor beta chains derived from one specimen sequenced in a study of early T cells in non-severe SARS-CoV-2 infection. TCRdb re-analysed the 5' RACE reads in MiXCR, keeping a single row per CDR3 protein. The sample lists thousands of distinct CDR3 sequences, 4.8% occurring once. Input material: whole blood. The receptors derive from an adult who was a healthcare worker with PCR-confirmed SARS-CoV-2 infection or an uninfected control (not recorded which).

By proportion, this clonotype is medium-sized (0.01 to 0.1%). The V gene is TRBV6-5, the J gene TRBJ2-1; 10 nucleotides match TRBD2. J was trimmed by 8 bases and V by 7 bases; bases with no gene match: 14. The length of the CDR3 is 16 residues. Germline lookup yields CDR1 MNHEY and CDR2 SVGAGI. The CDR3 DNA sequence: TGTGCCAGCATAGCCTTGAGCGGGAGGGCAGGGTATGAGCAGTTCTTC. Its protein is CASIALSGRAGYEQFF.

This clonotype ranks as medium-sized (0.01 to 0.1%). DNA for the CDR3: TGTGCCATCCCGAACCGGAGGGGGACTAGCGGCACAGATACGCAGTATTTT. Residues: CAIPNRRGTSGTDTQYF. The V and J genes are TRBV21-1 and TRBJ2-3; the table gives TRBD2 as D, unverified against the DNA. TRBV21-1 is assigned pseudogene status. The CDR3 contains 17 residues.

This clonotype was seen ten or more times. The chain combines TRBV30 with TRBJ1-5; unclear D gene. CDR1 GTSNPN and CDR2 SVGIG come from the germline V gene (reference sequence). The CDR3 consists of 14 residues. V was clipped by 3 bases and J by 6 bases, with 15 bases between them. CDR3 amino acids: CAWSDDPRSQPQHF. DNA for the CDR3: TGTGCCTGGAGCGACGACCCCAGGAGTCAGCCCCAGCATTTT.

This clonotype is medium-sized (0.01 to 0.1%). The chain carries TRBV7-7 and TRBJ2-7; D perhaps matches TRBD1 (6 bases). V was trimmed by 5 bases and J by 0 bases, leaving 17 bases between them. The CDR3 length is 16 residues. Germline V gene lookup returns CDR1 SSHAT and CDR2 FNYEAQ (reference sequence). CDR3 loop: CASSGEDSESSYEQYV. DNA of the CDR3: TGTGCCAGCAGCGGCGAGGACAGCGAAAGCTCCTACGAGCAGTACGTC.

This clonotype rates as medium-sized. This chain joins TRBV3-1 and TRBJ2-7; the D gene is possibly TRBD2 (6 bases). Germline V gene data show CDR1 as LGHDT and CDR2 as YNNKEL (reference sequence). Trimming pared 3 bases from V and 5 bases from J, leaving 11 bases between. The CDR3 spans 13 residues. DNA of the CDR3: TGTGCCAGCAGCCAGGAATGGGGGGACGAGCAGTACTTC. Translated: CASSQEWGDEQYF.